This TCR beta chain came from a study of blood T cell repertoires in COVID-19. Generated by immunoSEQ multiplex PCR, the TCRdb table keeps only in-frame clones and is missing some. The sample has a few hundred thousand clones, 80% to 90% seen once. The sample holds one count of this clone. The sequence was collected from a woman between 18 and 29 years old who had recovered from COVID-19. Sequencing was done on a sample of PBMCs or T cells enriched from blood (not recorded which).

The CDR3 nucleotides are TGTGCCAGCAGCTTAGCCGATGCTCTGAGCTCCTATAATTCACCCCTCCACTTT. Translating it yields CASSLADALSSYNSPLHF. The chain uses TRBV13 and TRBJ1-6; D is ambiguous. Germline V gives CDR1 PRHDT, CDR2 FYEKMQ (reference sequence). V was trimmed by 1 base and J by 0 bases, leaving 13 bases between them. There are 18 residues in the CDR3. Variable domain in full (rest from reference TRBV13 and TRBJ1-6): AAGVIQSPRHLIKEKRETATLKCYPIPRHDTVYWYQQGPGQDPQFLISFYEKMQSDKGSIPDRFSAQQFSDYHSELNMSSLELGDSALYFCASSLADALSSYNSPLHFGNGTRLTVT.